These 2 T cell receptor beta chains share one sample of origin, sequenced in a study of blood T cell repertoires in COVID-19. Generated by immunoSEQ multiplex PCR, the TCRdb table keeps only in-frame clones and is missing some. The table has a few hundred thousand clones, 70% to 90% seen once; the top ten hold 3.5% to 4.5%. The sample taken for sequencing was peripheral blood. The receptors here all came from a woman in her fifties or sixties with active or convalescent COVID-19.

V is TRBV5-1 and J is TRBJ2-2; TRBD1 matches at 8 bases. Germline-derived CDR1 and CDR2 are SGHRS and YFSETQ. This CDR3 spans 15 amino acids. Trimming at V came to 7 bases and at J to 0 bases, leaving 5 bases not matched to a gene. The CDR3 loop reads CASGRTGTNTGELFF. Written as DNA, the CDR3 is TGCGCCAGCGGGAGGACAGGGACGAACACCGGGGAGCTGTTTTTT.

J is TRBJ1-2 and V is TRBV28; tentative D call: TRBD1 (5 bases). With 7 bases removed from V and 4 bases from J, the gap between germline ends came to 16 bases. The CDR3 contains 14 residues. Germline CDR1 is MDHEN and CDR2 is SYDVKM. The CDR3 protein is CASIPPGGTYGYTF. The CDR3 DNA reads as TGTGCCAGCATCCCCCCCGGGGGGACCTATGGCTACACCTTC.